Following are 15 T cell receptor beta chains from one sample sequenced in a study of control samples from healthy donors and cancer patients. Profiled with immunoSEQ multiplex PCR; TCRdb holds only in-frame clones, not every one. The sample comprises about 76,000 clones, around 86% of which are singletons, and around 9.5% rests with the top ten. The material sequenced was PBMCs. The receptors shown here come from a woman in her 50s with colorectal cancer.

The count of this clone is one. The genes are TRBV18 and TRBJ1-1; unclear D gene. The germline V gene has CDR1 KGHSH and CDR2 LQKENI. This CDR3 has 15 residues. With 0 bases removed from V and 2 bases from J, the gap between germline ends came to 10 bases. For the CDR3, the DNA is TGTGCCAGCTCACCACCCTCACAGAGCAACACTGAAGCTTTCTTT. Protein: CASSPPSQSNTEAFF.

This clone was seen only a few times. This chain uses TRBV3-1 (or the pseudogene TRBV3-2) with TRBJ2-1; D is perhaps TRBD1 (6 bases). V dropped 0 bases and J dropped 5 bases, with 14 bases sitting between them. The CDR3 length is 16 residues. CDR1 and CDR2 from the germline V gene are LGHDT and YNNKEL (reference sequence). The CDR3 loop is CASSQDQTGWDNEQFF. The CDR3 DNA is TGTGCCAGCAGCCAAGATCAGACAGGTTGGGACAATGAGCAGTTCTTC.

The chain has TRBV5-8 and TRBJ2-5, with D hard to call. Germline V lookup: CDR1 SGHTS, CDR2 YDEGEE. Trimming left V 0 bases short and J 5 bases short, with 14 bases between. This CDR3 is built from 15 residues. CDR3 DNA: TGTGCCAGCAGCTTGGTATTGCTGGGTAGGGAGACCCAGTACTTC. Its protein product is CASSLVLLGRETQYF.

The chain links TRBV28 to TRBJ1-2; D is perhaps TRBD1 (6 bases). In germline, CDR1 is MDHEN, CDR2 SYDVKM. V was cut by 5 bases and J by 8 bases, with 12 bases left in between. The CDR3 is 12 residues long. CDR3 protein: CASSTGSPGYTF. CDR3 DNA sequence: TGTGCCAGCAGTACAGGGAGTCCGGGCTACACCTTC.

The chain uses TRBV6-2 or TRBV6-3 and TRBJ1-3; D remains ambiguous. Germline CDR1 reads MNHEY; CDR2 reads SVGEGT. The CDR3 runs 15 residues. Trimming pared 2 bases from V and 0 bases from J, leaving 8 bases between. The CDR3 coding sequence is TGTGCCAGCAGTTACGGCGGACTCTCTGGAAACACCATATATTTT. Translation gives CASSYGGLSGNTIYF.

With regard to this clone: One end of the junction is discordant with germline, which a read error may explain. CDR3 residues: CASSLSGLGTDTQYF. CDR3 bases: TGTGCCAGCAGCTTATCAGGGTTAGGCACAGATACGCAGTATTTT. The chain combines TRBV28 with TRBJ2-3; possible D gene TRBD1, 5 bases. Germline loops: CDR1 MDHEN, CDR2 SYDVKM. This CDR3 comprises 15 residues.

V is TRBV20-1 and J is TRBJ2-5; 10 positions agree with TRBD2. V gave up 3 bases and J gave up 4 bases; unmatched junction bases: 5. Per germline, CDR1 DFQATT and CDR2 SNEGSKA (reference sequence). This CDR3 is built from 14 residues. CDR3 DNA: TGCAGTGCTAGTTCGGGACTAGCGTCAGAGACCCAGTACTTC. Its protein is CSASSGLASETQYF.

CDR3 residues: CASSPTAGRSYNEQFF. Written as DNA, the CDR3 is TGTGCCAGCAGCCCCACGGCAGGGCGCTCCTACAATGAGCAGTTCTTC. The chain has TRBV27 and TRBJ2-1, with D possibly matching TRBD1 (5 bases). CDR1 and CDR2 from the germline V gene are MNHEY and SMNVEV (reference sequence). V was shortened by 6 bases and J by 0 bases, with 15 bases between the two germline ends. The CDR3 contains 16 residues.

The chain couples TRBV7-8 to TRBJ2-3; D gene unclear. The CDR3 covers 14 residues. Trimming shortened V by 5 bases and J by 4 bases, and 13 bases separated the two germline ends. Germline V gene lookup returns CDR1 SGHVS and CDR2 FQNEAQ. The CDR3 sequence: CASSPLGMADTQYF. CDR3 sequence (DNA): TGTGCCAGCAGCCCGCTGGGGATGGCAGATACGCAGTATTTT.

The table lists this clone with a count of one. V usage is TRBV29-1 and J usage is TRBJ2-3; a weak D match, TRBD2 (6 bases). Trimming pared 1 base from V and 13 bases from J, leaving 15 bases between. Germline V gives CDR1 SQVTM, CDR2 ANQGSEA. The length of the CDR3 is 12 residues. CDR3 coding DNA: TGCAGCGTTGAAGGCGGGACTCCAAGGGAGTATTTT. Residues: CSVEGGTPREYF.

The J gene is TRBJ2-7, the V gene TRBV2, with 9 bases aligning to TRBD1. This CDR3 region has 14 residues. The germline V gene has CDR1 SNHLY and CDR2 FYNNEI. J was trimmed by 6 bases and V by 2 bases; bases with no gene match: 5. DNA for the CDR3: TGTGCCAGCAGTGAAACAGGGGGCTCTACCGAGCAGTACGTC. This gives the protein CASSETGGSTEQYV.

This chain links TRBV27 with TRBJ2-2; D not resolved. Germline CDR1 MNHEY, CDR2 SMNVEV (reference sequence). Trimming removed 6 bases at V and 5 bases at J, with 13 bases between. CDR3 size: 14 residues. For the CDR3, the DNA is TGTGCCAGCAGGAAGGCCTCATGGACCGGGGAGCTGTTTTTT. Its protein is CASRKASWTGELFF.

This chain joins TRBV3-1 (or the pseudogene TRBV3-2) and TRBJ1-3; D is ambiguous. The V gene's germline CDR1 is LGHDT and CDR2 YNNKEL (reference sequence). The CDR3 sequence is 18 residues long. The ends were cut back, 1 base at V and 0 bases at J, with 16 bases in the middle. In DNA form, the CDR3 reads TGTGCCAGCAGCCAAGTCTCCGTGTCCCGGGACTCTGGAAACACCATATATTTT. Residues: CASSQVSVSRDSGNTIYF.

The chain has TRBV5-6 and TRBJ2-5; 8 nucleotides align to TRBD2. J lost 4 bases, V lost 4 bases, and 9 bases had no gene match. Germline V gene sequence: CDR1 SGHDT, CDR2 YYEEEE. This CDR3 has 15 residues. The DNA of the CDR3 is TGTGCCAGCAGCCCCGGGCGGGGGGCGCCAGAGACCCAGTACTTC. Its protein product is CASSPGRGAPETQYF.

V usage is TRBV19 and J usage is TRBJ2-7, with 8 bases aligning to TRBD1. V was pared by 5 bases and J by 12 bases, with 12 bases of the junction left unmatched. The germline V gene has CDR1 LNHDA and CDR2 SQIVND (reference sequence). The CDR3 loop spans 13 amino acids. The CDR3 sequence is CASSQAGTGGVYV. CDR3 sequence (DNA): TGTGCCAGTAGTCAAGCCGGGACAGGAGGTGTGTACGTC.